This is a list of T cell receptor beta chains from one sample in a study of T cell repertoires in cytomegalovirus infection. TCRdb re-called the reads through MiXCR, storing one row per CDR3 protein. The table lists about 260,000 distinct CDR3 sequences, 9.1% of them singletons, with about 15% in the top ten. The source material was PBMCs. The source is a human donor in good health (CMV status not recorded). Some clones in this sample may be carry-over from other donors' samples. Both conserved end residues are trimmed from each CDR3. Each record gives: V gene, CDR3 protein.

TRBV7-2 | ASSLGPAGPPQGTQY
TRBV28 | ASSTTGGPSSYNSPLH
TRBV28 | ASSFQFNQPQH
TRBV7-2 | ASSLDARGGGYT
TRBV7-9 | ASSTQGTRSYEQY
TRBV12-3/TRBV12-4 | ASSRGTEKYEQY
TRBV7-2 | ASSLARVRGLGETQY
TRBV29-1 | SAWGGNGNEQF
TRBV12-3/TRBV12-4 | ASSILAGNTGELF
TRBV7-2 | ASSLDGSGDEQF
TRBV7-2 | ASSLLGIDEQY
TRBV3-1 | ASSLRLAGRLAYNEQF
TRBV28 | ASSTNLMGYT
TRBV7-2 | ASSLEGALKNTEAF
TRBV7-9 | ASSPFTGNSPLH
TRBV7-2 | ASSPHTWGMNTEAF
TRBV15 | ATSRDYQGQEF
TRBV28 | ASSSYRDLSYEQY
TRBV7-2 | ASSLNFGRETQY
TRBV7-2 | ASSLYLTGPVNTEAF
TRBV19 | ASSKPRAGRPADEQF
TRBV19 | ASSIGQTGGETQY
TRBV27 | ASRPMGPNPYEQY
TRBV19 | ASSPRTGGNNQPQH
TRBV7-2 | ASSFRGDSYEQY
TRBV7-2 | ASSLEYAGWVTGELF
TRBV11-2 | ASSLAHSGGASFYEQY
TRBV9 | ASSVAGGLSRNSPLH
TRBV20-1 | SATLLVEDYGYT
TRBV4-1 | ASSQGDRGRRTEAF
TRBV29-1 | SVERDGSSYEQY
TRBV7-2 | ASSLVVLAGAQETQY
TRBV6-1 | ASRRASTEAF
TRBV28 | ASTEAGVGYGYT
TRBV7-9 | ASSSKAGGKETQY
TRBV7-2 | ASSLGPTPNEKLF